These 12 T cell receptor beta chains were sequenced from one sample in a study of OX40 agonist ivuxolimab in advanced cancers. TCRdb's copy holds only in-frame clones and misses some; the assay was immunoSEQ multiplex PCR. The repertoire holds around 70,000 clones, with about 93% as singletons. Sequencing was performed on CD4+ or CD8+ T cells sorted from blood, taken in a trial of the OX40 agonist ivuxolimab. The receptors originated from an adult with an advanced solid tumor such as melanoma, head and neck, liver or kidney cancer.

The V call is TRBV7-6, the J call TRBJ2-2, with D perhaps assigned TRBD1 or TRBD2 (6 bases each). Germline lookup yields CDR1 SGHVS and CDR2 FNYEAQ. The length of the CDR3 is 15 residues. V was cut by 1 base and J by 4 bases, with 10 bases left in between. Here the CDR3 DNA reads TGTGCCAGCAGCTTAGGAGGGGGGTCCACCGGGGAGCTGTTTTTT. It encodes CASSLGGGSTGELFF.

The chain employs TRBV7-2 and TRBJ2-7; possibly TRBD1 for D (6 bases). V gave up 5 bases and J gave up 3 bases, with 14 bases separating them. Germline V gene lookup returns CDR1 SGHTA and CDR2 FQGNSA. The CDR3 runs 14 residues. CDR3 sequence: CASSVMDRDYEQYF. CDR3 bases: TGTGCCAGCAGCGTCATGGACAGAGACTACGAGCAGTACTTC.

V is TRBV25-1 and J is TRBJ1-1, with no clear D. The germline V gene has CDR1 MGHDK and CDR2 SYGVNS. The CDR3 is 12 residues long. V lost 10 bases and J lost 5, with 14 bases in between. The CDR3 DNA sequence: TGTGCCATCCGCCCCAAGAGGACTGAAGCTTTCTTT. It encodes CAIRPKRTEAFF.

The chain links TRBV19 to TRBJ1-4; a possible D gene is TRBD1 (6 bases). From germline, CDR1 is LNHDA and CDR2 SQIVND (reference sequence). This CDR3 has 11 residues. V was cut by 7 bases and J by 7 bases, with 7 bases left in between. The DNA of the CDR3 is TGTGCCAGTACCAGGGGTGAAAAACTGTTTTTT. Translation: CASTRGEKLFF.

This chain joins TRBV5-6 and TRBJ2-7; 9 nucleotides match TRBD1. Trimming took 5 bases from V and 5 from J; bases not matched to a gene: 8. Germline assignment: CDR1 SGHDT and CDR2 YYEEEE. This CDR3 is built from 14 residues. The CDR3 is CASSFGTGSNEQYF. The CDR3 nucleotides are TGTGCCAGCAGTTTCGGGACAGGGTCGAACGAGCAGTACTTC.

The chain joins TRBV9 to TRBJ2-4; either TRBD1 or TRBD2 may fit D (5 bases each). Trimming stripped 0 bases from V and 0 bases from J, with 10 bases between. Germline V CDR1 and CDR2: SGDLS, YYNGEE. The CDR3 length is 16 residues. The CDR3 region is CASSVDGGLAKNIQYF. DNA of the CDR3: TGTGCCAGCAGCGTAGATGGGGGATTAGCCAAAAACATTCAGTACTTC. Full variable domain (outside the CDR3, taken from reference TRBV9 and TRBJ2-4): DSGVTQTPKHLITATGQRVTLRCSPRSGDLSVYWYQQSLDQGLQFLIQYYNGEERAKGNILERFSAQQFPDLHSELNLSSLELGDSALYFCASSVDGGLAKNIQYFGAGTRLSVL.

CDR3 sequence reads: CASKEDREDYGYTF. The CDR3, as DNA: TGTGCCAGTAAAGAAGACAGGGAGGACTATGGCTACACCTTC. This chain joins TRBV19 and TRBJ1-2; 7 positions match TRBD1. Germline CDR1 and CDR2: LNHDA and SQIVND (reference sequence). The CDR3 totals 14 residues. Trimming removed 7 bases from V and 3 bases from J; junction bases left unmatched: 8. The variable domain in full, completed from reference TRBV19 and TRBJ1-2, reads DGGITQSPKYLFRKEGQNVTLSCEQNLNHDAMYWYRQDPGQGLRLIYYSQIVNDFQKGDIAEGYSVSREKKESFPLTVTSAQKNPTAFYLCASKEDREDYGYTFGSGTRLTVV.

V usage is TRBV5-1 and J usage is TRBJ2-7; 10 nucleotides align to TRBD1. Germline-derived CDR1 and CDR2 are SGHRS and YFSETQ. The CDR3 length is 13 residues. Trimming at V came to 6 bases and at J to 2 bases, leaving 2 bases not matched to a gene. CDR3 sequence (DNA): TGCGCCAGCACAGGACAGGGGGCCTACGAGCAGTACTTC. It translates to CASTGQGAYEQYF.

The chain carries TRBV6-1 and TRBJ2-7; TRBD1 might be the D (5 bases). Trimming stripped 2 bases from V and 3 bases from J, with 11 bases between. The CDR3 spans 14 residues. The germline V gene encodes CDR1 MNHNS and CDR2 SASEGT. CDR3 in amino acids: CASSERQYSYEQYF. The CDR3, as DNA: TGTGCCAGCAGTGAAAGACAGTACAGCTACGAGCAGTACTTC.

This chain connects TRBV9 to TRBJ2-5; 8 nucleotides line up with TRBD2. V was clipped by 0 bases and J by 2 bases; unmatched bases: 3. CDR1 is SGDLS and CDR2 is YYNGEE in the germline V gene. CDR3 length equals 15 residues. DNA of the CDR3: TGTGCCAGCAGCGTAGGAGGCGGGGGGCAAGAGACCCAGTACTTC. This translates into CASSVGGGGQETQYF. The entire variable domain, with the rest obtained from reference TRBV9 and TRBJ2-5, is as follows: DSGVTQTPKHLITATGQRVTLRCSPRSGDLSVYWYQQSLDQGLQFLIQYYNGEERAKGNILERFSAQQFPDLHSELNLSSLELGDSALYFCASSVGGGGQETQYFGPGTRLLVL.

The V and J genes are TRBV12-5 and TRBJ2-5; perhaps TRBD1 as D (5 bases). Trimming removed 1 base at V and 0 bases at J, with 12 bases between. This CDR3 contains 16 residues. CDR1 LGHNT and CDR2 FRNRAP come from the germline V gene. CDR3 region: CASGLEAGPYQETQYF. In nucleotides, the CDR3 is TGTGCTAGTGGTTTGGAGGCAGGGCCTTACCAAGAGACCCAGTACTTC.

The rearrangement uses TRBV9 and TRBJ2-7; 8 bases agree with TRBD1. CDR1 is SGDLS and CDR2 is YYNGEE in the germline V gene. This CDR3 is 15 amino acids long. With 2 bases clipped from V and 0 bases from J, the junction kept 4 bases outside the gene matches. CDR3 nucleotides: TGTGCCAGCAGCGTCCGGACAGGGAGCTCCTACGAGCAGTACTTC. Encoded protein: CASSVRTGSSYEQYF.